What follows describes a single T cell receptor beta chain. This clone has only a few counts. The antigen this receptor binds is unknown. No clone much larger than this one lies a single base away; base qualities are absent. The data belong to a study of identifying expanded T cells in peripheral blood (dated by TCRdb to about 2019). Study-level background: Technical replicates were generated by sequencing separate aliquots of the same genomic DNA pool, and four replicates were compared pairwise.

Paper-wide results and their limitations: Between technical replicates the binomial model flagged roughly 1.1 differentially abundant clones, whereas over around 2 weeks the binomial model flagged about 16.4 and over about four weeks 19 to 20. The beta-binomial model significantly reduced the number of clones called differentially abundant and the false-positive rate across all healthy-donor time intervals. Variance in clone template counts between roughly 2-week samples significantly increased with total template count across all healthy donors. It was expected by the authors that biological variance in healthy repertoires might increase further over much longer intervals, such as months to years.

Per the germline V gene, SQVTM is the CDR1 and ANQGSEA is the CDR2. V sheds 4 bases and J sheds 4 bases, leaving 17 bases between their ends. Including cysteine and phenylalanine, the CDR3 has 15 amino acids. The entry retains the CDR3 DNA only, 45 bases that are in frame from base 1. TCRbeta CDR3 regions were profiled with the immunoSEQ Assay using bias-controlled multiplex PCR amplification of genomic DNA. In the authors' own workflow: The absolute abundance of each unique TCRbeta CDR3 region was quantified after sequences were collapsed and filtered. Differential abundance was tested with two models: a binomial (Fisher-equivalent) model and a beta-binomial model that adds time-dependent variance fitted from healthy donors. Clones with fewer than 5 combined templates were excluded, and clones with Benjamini-Hochberg FDR below 0.01 were called differentially abundant. Beta-binomial variance was modeled as a function of total template count across the two samples using the form v = (b*log(k)+a)^2. TCRdb's version of the immuneACCESS table is confined to in-frame rearrangements and falls short of the full clone set. An unresolved V gene accounts for under half of the shortfall where checked; the remainder is of unknown origin. Clonal size and the V and J genes are those of that table, whereas D and trimming came from the DNA. The sample table shows more than 55,000 clones, and over 75% are seen once. 4.7% of the sample belongs to the ten largest clones.

No immune events such as infections were documented for the healthy donors during the collection period. To calibrate time-dependent variance in a beta-binomial model of T-cell clone differential abundance, blood repertoires from healthy donors were used as a training cohort. The training cohort included approximately 10 healthy donors, of whom 3 were female and 7 were male. The donors were between about 29 and 64 years old, with an average age of approximately 46 years. Whole blood, obtained from a commercial supplier, was collected from each healthy donor at three time points spaced around 2 weeks apart. For immunosequencing, genomic DNA was extracted from whole blood that had not been sorted.

The V gene is TRBV29-1 and the J gene is TRBJ1-5, and perhaps TRBD1 as D gene, on 6 matching bases. The sequenced sample consisted of blood. The receptor was isolated from a person aged 18 to 69 in good health. The DNA sequence is TGCAGCGTTGTTGGGGGGCGGATTGGAAATCAGCCCCAGCATTTT. Its coded protein is CSVVGGRIGNQPQHF.